This TCR beta chain emerged from a study of blood T cells in healthy people across ages. Through a sample-barcoded 5' primer and a J-beta primer mix, a second PCR was run for roughly 7 to 11 cycles. CDR3-containing paired-end reads numbering at least 2.5 million came from each sample. One entry per CDR3 protein results from TCRdb running MiXCR on the 5' RACE reads. The sample yields about 570,000 distinct CDR3 sequences, 27% seen once. Individuals who donated were healthy Caucasians from Russia aged about 6 to 95. Turning to this clonotype: Its cognate antigen is unknown.

Findings of the study overall: With age, beta diversity per million T cells declined roughly linearly, significantly by around 43.

This CDR3 has 16 residues. V lost 4 bases, J lost 5 bases, and 12 bases stayed unmatched. This TCR was recovered from a woman in her seventies in good health. The source material was blood. This chain joins TRBV23-1 and TRBJ2-7; 9 bases map to TRBD1. TRBV23-1 is recorded as an ORF, its role being uncertain. The CDR3 DNA reads TGCGCCAGCAGTCGCCCCATCGGGACAGGGTGCCACGAGCAGTACTTC. This encodes CASSRPIGTGCHEQYF.